A single sample gave rise to the 17 T cell receptor beta chains below, sequenced in a study of a mutant IDH1 vaccine in newly diagnosed glioma. TCRdb's copy holds only in-frame clones and misses some; the assay was immunoSEQ multiplex PCR. The sample yields tens of thousands of clones, about four fifths seen once. Time point in this sample: baseline, week 1 (first vaccination visit). As for treatment: pre-vaccination baseline after standard-of-care therapy. The sample was PBMCs, taken from a glioma patient treated with radiotherapy, temozolomide or both. These receptors were collected from a woman aged 50 to 60 with glioma.

This chain links TRBV7-6 with TRBJ2-7; 7 nucleotides agree with TRBD1. Germline lookup yields CDR1 SGHVS and CDR2 FNYEAQ. The length of the CDR3 is 13 residues. The V segment lost 5 bases and the J segment 1 base; nucleotides outside the gene matches: 2. CDR3 nucleotides: TGTGCCAGCAGCCCGGGACAGTCCTACGAGCAGTACTTC. This translates into CASSPGQSYEQYF.

The rearrangement uses TRBV7-2 and TRBJ2-7, with TRBD1 matching over 8 bases. With 1 base clipped from V and 3 bases from J, the junction kept 8 bases outside the gene matches. Per the germline V gene, CDR1 is SGHTA and CDR2 is FQGNSA. The CDR3 runs to 16 residues. This CDR3 reads CASSLGGTGPFYEQYF. The CDR3, as DNA: TGTGCCAGCAGCTTAGGTGGGACAGGACCCTTCTACGAGCAGTACTTC.

The gene calls are TRBV19 and TRBJ1-3; perhaps TRBD1 as D (6 bases). This CDR3 spans 14 amino acids. Per germline, CDR1 LNHDA and CDR2 SQIVND (reference sequence). Between the trimmed V and J ends, which lost 7 bases and 6 bases, there was a span of 16 bases. This CDR3 is CASTAPGVQNTIYF. The CDR3 DNA reads TGTGCCAGTACTGCTCCAGGGGTTCAAAACACCATATATTTT.

This rearrangement joins TRBV19 to TRBJ1-2; 12 positions agree with TRBD1. CDR3 length equals 15 residues. V dropped 2 bases and J dropped 8; count of bases not matched to a gene: 6. Germline CDR1 and CDR2: LNHDA and SQIVND (reference sequence). In DNA form, the CDR3 reads TGTGCCAGTAGTATACTGGGACAGGGGGCGAGAGGCTACACCTTC. It encodes CASSILGQGARGYTF.

The chain recombines TRBV4-2 with TRBJ2-7, with D possibly TRBD2 on 6 matching bases. Trimming took 1 base from V and 2 from J, leaving 9 bases between them. From germline, CDR1 is LGHNA and CDR2 YNFKEQ. The CDR3 spans 14 residues. The CDR3 bases are TGTGCCAGCAGCCAAGGGGACTCCGCCTACGAGCAGTACTTC. Protein product: CASSQGDSAYEQYF.

The rearrangement joins TRBV9 to TRBJ2-1; TRBD1 might be the D (6 bases). CDR3 length equals 15 residues. Trimming left V 0 bases short and J 2 bases short, with 9 bases between. Germline V gene data show CDR1 as SGDLS and CDR2 as YYNGEE. The CDR3 DNA sequence: TGTGCCAGCAGCGTAGAGGGGGTCACCTACAATGAGCAGTTCTTC. Its protein product is CASSVEGVTYNEQFF.

The chain joins TRBV19 to TRBJ2-5; 9 nucleotides agree with TRBD1. This CDR3 comprises 15 residues. V was pared by 5 bases and J by 4 bases, with 8 bases of the junction left unmatched. Germline V gene data show CDR1 as LNHDA and CDR2 as SQIVND (reference sequence). The CDR3 nucleotides are TGTGCCAGTAGTGCGGGACAGGGATTACCAGAGACCCAGTACTTC. Its protein product is CASSAGQGLPETQYF.

This chain uses TRBV4-2 with TRBJ2-7; TRBD1 matches at 9 bases. Germline values: CDR1 LGHNA, CDR2 YNFKEQ. The CDR3 is 14 residues long. The V segment lost 3 bases and the J segment 2 bases; nucleotides outside the gene matches: 2. The CDR3 here is CASSQRTGAYEQYF. CDR3 nucleotides: TGTGCCAGCAGCCAGAGGACAGGGGCCTACGAGCAGTACTTC.

This clone was seen a handful of times. The V and J genes are TRBV12-5 and TRBJ1-1, with D tentatively TRBD1 (5 bases). This CDR3 is built from 16 residues. The V gene lost 2 bases and the J gene lost 0 bases, with 13 bases spanning the gap. Per the germline V gene, CDR1 is LGHNT and CDR2 is FRNRAP. For the CDR3, the DNA is TGTGCTAGTGGTTTGCCGACGAGGGGACTGAACACTGAAGCTTTCTTT. Encoded protein: CASGLPTRGLNTEAFF.

In this sample, this clone turned up once. The chain has TRBV4-1 and TRBJ1-4; 10 bases match TRBD1. Germline V lookup: CDR1 MGHRA, CDR2 YSYEKL. The CDR3 consists of 13 residues. Trimming took 5 bases from V and 8 from J; bases not matched to a gene: 2. The CDR3 spells CASSDRGHEKLFF. CDR3 DNA: TGCGCCAGCAGCGACAGGGGGCACGAAAAACTGTTTTTT.

This clone occurred a few times. The CDR3 loop reads CASSVGQAGRAFF. The CDR3 nucleotides read TGTGCCAGCAGCGTAGGACAGGCCGGAAGAGCTTTCTTT. The genes are TRBV9 and TRBJ1-1, with D perhaps TRBD1 (6 bases). The CDR3 loop spans 13 amino acids. Deletions cut 0 bases from V and 10 bases from J, with 13 bases between. Germline CDR1 reads SGDLS; CDR2 reads YYNGEE.

The chain uses TRBV30 and TRBJ2-7; TRBD1 or TRBD2 may be the D gene (5 bases each). With 5 bases removed from V and 2 bases from J, the gap between germline ends came to 34 bases. Germline loops: CDR1 GTSNPN, CDR2 SVGIG (reference sequence). This CDR3 is 20 amino acids long. CDR3 loop: CAWRVYGPGTAIISTYEQYF. The CDR3 nucleotides are TGTGCCTGGCGGGTGTACGGCCCCGGGACGGCGATAATAAGTACCTACGAGCAGTACTTC. Full variable domain (outside the CDR3, taken from reference TRBV30 and TRBJ2-7): SQTIHQWPATLVQPVGSPLSLECTVEGTSNPNLYWYRQAAGRGLQLLFYSVGIGQISSEVPQNLSASRPQDRQFILSSKKLLLSDSGFYLCAWRVYGPGTAIISTYEQYFGPGTRLTVT.

This clone was detected a few times. This chain connects TRBV28 to TRBJ2-7; D not resolved. The CDR3 has 13 residues. CDR1 MDHEN and CDR2 SYDVKM come from the germline V gene. Trimming cost V 4 bases and J 5 bases, with 12 bases left between them. The CDR3 coding sequence is TGTGCCAGCAGTTCGCCCGCGGCTCACGAGCAGTACTTC. It translates to CASSSPAAHEQYF.

The chain employs TRBV19 and TRBJ1-2; TRBD1 matches 10 bases. The V gene end was trimmed by 7 bases and the J gene end by 6 bases; junction bases not matched to a gene: 11. This CDR3 has 15 residues. Germline CDR1 reads LNHDA; CDR2 reads SQIVND (reference sequence). The CDR3 loop is CASIPGGQGIDGYTF. In DNA form, the CDR3 reads TGTGCCAGTATTCCAGGGGGACAGGGGATCGATGGCTACACCTTC.

The chain is built from TRBV5-1 and TRBJ2-1, with 7 bases identical to TRBD2. The CDR3 is 21 amino acids. The V gene's germline CDR1 is SGHRS and CDR2 YFSETQ. Trimming at V came to 10 bases and at J to 1 base, leaving 29 bases not matched to a gene. CDR3 in amino acids: CAPAPPLHASGTPRSYNEQFF. CDR3 bases: TGCGCCCCCGCCCCCCCCCTCCACGCTAGCGGAACACCCCGGTCCTACAATGAGCAGTTCTTC.

The chain is built from TRBV6-1 and TRBJ1-2; no clear D gene. The germline V gene encodes CDR1 MNHNS and CDR2 SASEGT. Trimming shortened V by 6 bases and J by 3 bases, and 11 bases separated the two germline ends. This CDR3 spans 13 amino acids. The CDR3 loop is CASRESRDYGYTF. In DNA, the CDR3 is TGTGCCAGCAGGGAGAGCAGAGACTATGGCTACACCTTC.

In DNA form, the CDR3 reads TGTGCCAGCAGCTTAACAGGGGCCGCTGGAAACACCATATATTTT. Its translation is CASSLTGAAGNTIYF. The rearrangement links TRBV7-2 to TRBJ1-3; 7 bases map to TRBD1. The CDR3 is made up of 15 amino acids. CDR1 SGHTA and CDR2 FQGNSA come from the germline V gene. The junction had 3 bases not matched to a gene; V was cut back by 2 bases and J by 2 bases.